Following are 24 T cell receptor beta chains from one sample sequenced in a study of blood T cell repertoires in COVID-19. Only in-frame clones appear in the TCRdb table, and some are missing; sequencing was by immunoSEQ multiplex PCR. Altogether approximately 300,000 clones are present, 87% being singletons, with the ten largest covering less than 6%. Sequencing input: PBMCs or T cells enriched from blood (not recorded which). These receptors originate from a woman in her twenties or thirties who had recovered from COVID-19.

The chain employs TRBV29-1 and TRBJ1-4; D is perhaps TRBD1 (5 bases). This CDR3 has 14 residues. The V end was cut by 3 bases, the J end by 8 bases, with 16 bases between. CDR1 is SQVTM and CDR2 is ANQGSEA in the germline V gene. CDR3 sequence: CSVDVGGAEEKLFF. CDR3 DNA: TGCAGCGTTGACGTGGGTGGGGCCGAAGAAAAACTGTTTTTT.

The chain is built from TRBV7-2 and TRBJ1-2, with a possible D match to TRBD1 (5 bases). Trimming left V 1 base short and J 4 bases short, with 13 bases between. The CDR3 totals 15 residues. Germline values: CDR1 SGHTA, CDR2 FQGNSA. CDR3 in DNA: TGTGCCAGCAGCTTAGGGCAGGGTCCCACCTATGGCTACACCTTC. The encoded protein is CASSLGQGPTYGYTF.

CDR3 sequence: CASSQDRRTGKLDDTGELFF. DNA for the CDR3: TGTGCCAGCAGCCAAGATCGGCGGACAGGAAAATTAGACGACACCGGGGAGCTGTTTTTT. The chain combines TRBV4-2 with TRBJ2-2; 7 nucleotides align to TRBD1. Trimming took 0 bases from V and 3 from J; bases not matched to a gene: 16. The CDR3 has 20 residues. Germline assignment: CDR1 LGHNA and CDR2 YNFKEQ.

This clone turned up a few times. This chain links TRBV5-4 with TRBJ1-2; D possibly corresponds to TRBD1 (6 bases). Germline CDR1 is SGHNT and CDR2 is YYREEE (reference sequence). The CDR3 has 15 residues. The ends were cut back, 0 bases at V and 8 bases at J, with 17 bases in the middle. The CDR3, as DNA: TGTGCCAGCAGCTTGGCGGGGGGCTCCTTTGGGGGCTACACCTTC. Its protein is CASSLAGGSFGGYTF.

The rearrangement uses TRBV27 and TRBJ1-1; 7 positions agree with TRBD1. Germline-derived CDR1 and CDR2 are MNHEY and SMNVEV (reference sequence). The CDR3 is 14 amino acids. V dropped 2 bases and J dropped 3; count of bases not matched to a gene: 3. Here the CDR3 DNA reads TGTGCCAGCAGTTTAGCCAGGGGGGACACTGAAGCTTTCTTT. Amino acids: CASSLARGDTEAFF.

The CDR3, as DNA: TGTGCCAGCAGCTTGGTCGGGCCAGCGGGGTACACTGAAGCTTTCTTT. Encoded protein: CASSLVGPAGYTEAFF. The chain uses TRBV5-6 and TRBJ1-1; no firm D call. The CDR3 is 16 amino acids. V dropped 0 bases and J dropped 3 bases, with 15 bases sitting between them. Germline lookup yields CDR1 SGHDT and CDR2 YYEEEE.

This chain's CDR3 is CASSPLSVGETQYF. The CDR3 DNA reads as TGTGCCAGCTCACCACTAAGCGTCGGGGAGACCCAGTACTTC. The chain employs TRBV18 and TRBJ2-5; no reliable D call. Trimming stripped 1 base from V and 5 bases from J, with 11 bases between. Per germline, CDR1 KGHSH and CDR2 LQKENI. This CDR3 is built from 14 residues.

The chain recombines TRBV12-5 with TRBJ1-1; the D gene is possibly TRBD1 (5 bases). Between the trimmed V and J ends, which lost 5 bases and 7 bases, there was a span of 11 bases. Germline CDR1 reads LGHNT; CDR2 reads FRNRAP. CDR3 length: 12 residues. In nucleotides, the CDR3 is TGTGCTAGTGGTCCCGGGGGGGATGAAGCTTTCTTT. As protein: CASGPGGDEAFF.

The chain joins TRBV11-3 to TRBJ2-1; D is perhaps TRBD1 (5 bases). The V gene lost 0 bases and the J gene lost 9 bases, with 18 bases spanning the gap. The germline V gene has CDR1 SGHNT and CDR2 YENEEA. This CDR3 is 16 amino acids long. In nucleotides, the CDR3 is TGTGCCAGCAGCTTAGAGCGTCAGGGTATTGGTGGTGAGCAGTTCTTC. Translating gives CASSLERQGIGGEQFF.

The chain has TRBV6-4 and TRBJ2-1, with 14 bases matching TRBD2. Losses at the gene ends were 5 bases for V and 7 bases for J; bases not matched to a gene: 7. The CDR3 has 16 amino acids. Germline values: CDR1 MRHNA, CDR2 SNTAGT. The CDR3 DNA sequence: TGTGCCAGCAGTCGCTGGGGGACTAGCGGGAGTAATGAGCAGTTCTTC. Protein product: CASSRWGTSGSNEQFF.

V gene TRBV5-4 combines with J gene TRBJ2-7; D is uncertain. Trimming cost V 0 bases and J 0 bases, with 7 bases left between them. Germline V lookup: CDR1 SGHNT, CDR2 YYREEE (reference sequence). The CDR3 spans 14 residues. The CDR3 DNA follows: TGTGCCAGCAGCTTGGACATACACTCCTACGAGCAGTACTTC. This sequence encodes CASSLDIHSYEQYF.

The rearrangement links TRBV3-1 (or the pseudogene TRBV3-2) to TRBJ1-2; 9 nucleotides match TRBD1. V dropped 4 bases and J dropped 9; count of bases not matched to a gene: 12. This CDR3 has 15 residues. CDR1 is LGHDT, CDR2 YNNKEL, per germline (reference sequence). CDR3 amino acids: CASSPPGQGWGSYTF. As DNA, the CDR3 is TGTGCCAGCAGCCCCCCGGGACAGGGCTGGGGGAGCTACACCTTC.

The J gene is TRBJ2-1, the V gene TRBV20-1; a weak D match, TRBD2 (7 bases). Germline loops: CDR1 DFQATT, CDR2 SNEGSKA (reference sequence). CDR3 length equals 15 residues. The germline V and J ends were trimmed by 3 bases and 0 bases, with 12 bases remaining between them. This CDR3 reads CSASTGRASYNEQFF. The DNA for the CDR3 is TGCAGTGCTAGTACAGGGAGGGCCTCCTACAATGAGCAGTTCTTC.

J is TRBJ1-6 and V is TRBV7-3; maybe TRBD1 (5 bases). V dropped 3 bases and J dropped 8 bases, with 11 bases sitting between them. The CDR3 consists of 14 residues. Germline V gene data show CDR1 as SGHTA and CDR2 as FQGTGA. CDR3 amino acids: CASSLGGKDSPLHF. CDR3 in DNA: TGTGCCAGCAGCTTGGGGGGGAAGGATTCACCCCTCCACTTT.

V gene TRBV19 combines with J gene TRBJ1-5; D is ambiguous. V was clipped by 9 bases and J by 3 bases, with 12 bases between them. This CDR3 is 13 amino acids long. Germline loops: CDR1 LNHDA, CDR2 SQIVND (reference sequence). CDR3 bases: TGTGCCAGCCTCGACTCCATCAATCAGCCCCAGCATTTT. Protein product: CASLDSINQPQHF.

This clone occurred once. This rearrangement joins TRBV21-1 to TRBJ1-4; the DNA was not compared with TRBD1, the D call given in the table. TRBV21-1 has pseudogene status. The CDR3 totals 17 residues. CDR3 DNA sequence: TGTGCCAGCAGCAATGGCTTTTCGGGACAGGCTAATGAAAAACTGTTTTTT. It specifies CASSNGFSGQANEKLFF.

The CDR3 region is CASSLLAGGPYNEQFF. The CDR3 region has the DNA TGTGCCAGCAGTCTACTAGCGGGGGGGCCCTACAATGAGCAGTTCTTC. The chain couples TRBV6-4 to TRBJ2-1, with 13 positions matching TRBD2. Germline lookup yields CDR1 MRHNA and CDR2 SNTAGT. The V segment lost 5 bases and the J segment 2 bases; nucleotides outside the gene matches: 3. This CDR3 comprises 16 residues.

This chain uses TRBV2 with TRBJ2-5, with D possibly TRBD2 on 5 matching bases. Germline V gene data show CDR1 as SNHLY and CDR2 as FYNNEI. Trimming took off 7 bases at V and 4 bases at J, with 13 bases between the two ends. CDR3 length equals 13 residues. The CDR3 bases are TGTGCCAGCACTACAAGGGCGGGAGAGACCCAGTACTTC. As protein: CASTTRAGETQYF.

The chain has TRBV10-3 and TRBJ1-1; TRBD1 aligns across 7 bases. The CDR3 length is 14 residues. The germline gives CDR1 ENHRY, CDR2 SYGVKD. J lost 3 bases, V lost 5 bases, and 6 bases had no gene match. CDR3 protein: CAISQTGRDTEAFF. DNA of the CDR3: TGTGCCATCAGTCAGACAGGGCGGGACACTGAAGCTTTCTTT.

This clone was counted a few times. The V and J genes are TRBV6-1 and TRBJ2-6; D is unresolved. CDR1 and CDR2 (germline): MNHNS, SASEGT. V lost 1 base to trimming and J lost 1 base, with 11 bases between them. The CDR3 length is 17 residues. Here the CDR3 DNA reads TGTGCCAGCAGTGAAGGTTCGTGGGCGTCTGGGGCCAACGTCCTGACTTTC. Translating it yields CASSEGSWASGANVLTF.

The genes are TRBV25-1 and TRBJ2-6; no reliable D call. Germline V gives CDR1 MGHDK, CDR2 SYGVNS. CDR3 length: 13 amino acids. Trimming cost V 4 bases and J 2 bases, with 3 bases left between them. The CDR3 DNA sequence: TGTGCCAGCAGTGTTACTGGGGCCAACGTCCTGACTTTC. This codes for CASSVTGANVLTF.

The gene calls are TRBV6-5 and TRBJ1-5; TRBD1 is a possible D gene (5 bases). The V end lost 5 bases, the J end lost 0 bases, and 11 bases lay between the germline ends. The CDR3 loop spans 15 amino acids. CDR1 MNHEY and CDR2 SVGAGI come from the germline V gene. Written as DNA, the CDR3 is TGTGCCAGCAGTCTCTCTCAGGGTAGCAATCAGCCCCAGCATTTT. It encodes CASSLSQGSNQPQHF.

Details on this clone: At the DNA level, this CDR3 is encoded by other sequences in the same sample as well. The gene calls are TRBV5-1 and TRBJ1-2; 8 positions match TRBD1. V lost 0 bases and J lost 4; bases outside the gene matches: 2. CDR3 size: 14 residues. The germline V gene encodes CDR1 SGHRS and CDR2 YFSETQ. DNA for the CDR3: TGCGCCAGCAGCTTGGCAGGGGGCAGCTATGGCTACACCTTC. Its protein is CASSLAGGSYGYTF.

This clone was seen only once. J is TRBJ1-3 and V is TRBV19; possible D gene TRBD1, 6 bases. The CDR3 sequence is 16 residues long. Trimming left V 6 bases short and J 0 bases short, with 15 bases between. CDR1 is LNHDA, CDR2 SQIVND, per germline (reference sequence). In DNA, the CDR3 is TGTGCCAGTAGGGTGACAGGACTCATCTCTGGAAACACCATATATTTT. Translation: CASRVTGLISGNTIYF.